Sequencing of this T cell receptor beta chain was carried out in a study of T-cell reconstitution after alpha-beta-depleted transplantation in children. Study-level findings and limits: The authors attributed T-cell counts and diversity one year after transplant mostly to newly produced T cells. From surviving recipient T cells and thymic progenitors came the high day-60 TCRbeta diversity observed in some patients. Several hundred expanded graft clones reportedly gave rise to the alpha-beta T cells present about two months after transplant.

This clonotype turned up a few times. What it binds is not known. The CDR3 has 12 residues. CDR1 is MNHEY and CDR2 is SVGAGI in the germline V gene. Trimming left V 0 bases short and J 13 bases short, with 10 bases between. Construction of the TCRbeta library involved unique molecular identifiers. TCRdb reprocessed the PCR reads with MiXCR, giving one entry per CDR3 protein. This table has hundreds of thousands of distinct CDR3 sequences, about 10% appearing once. The input for sequencing was PBMCs, taken before TCRalphabeta/CD19-depleted stem cell transplant. V usage is TRBV6-5 and J usage is TRBJ2-1; no firm D call. The TCR originated in a child aged 2 to 10 with inherited bone marrow failure, due to receive a stem cell transplant. The CDR3 sequence: CASSYSPPGQFF. The CDR3 DNA reads TGTGCCAGCAGTTACTCGCCCCCGGGCCAGTTCTTC.